This T cell receptor beta chain derives from a study of beta chain features in type 1 diabetes. Study-wide results and caveats: Patients and controls would be equally affected if PCR favored shorter templates. A definitive answer on HLA type influencing TCRB rearrangement was not reached here.

The CDR3 has 14 amino acids. With 3 bases clipped from V and 4 bases from J, the junction kept 6 bases outside the gene matches. Per the germline V gene, CDR1 is MDHEN and CDR2 is SYDVKM. TCRB transcripts that were expressed got sequenced, as all of the isolated RNA had been reverse transcribed. The assay was immunoSEQ multiplex PCR, and TCRdb's table has in-frame clones only and misses some. Of over 150,000 clones listed, roughly 8.1% are singletons. Concerning this clone itself: Its antigen is as yet unknown.

V gene TRBV28 combines with J gene TRBJ2-7, with 7 bases matching TRBD1. The clonotype originates from a man aged 18 to 35 in good health. The sequenced sample consisted of central memory CD4+ T cells from blood. CDR3 sequence: CASSFRQGRYEQYF. The CDR3 DNA follows: TGTGCCAGCAGTTTTCGACAGGGTCGTTACGAGCAGTACTTC. The full variable domain, with the rest looked up from reference TRBV28 and TRBJ2-7, is DVKVTQSSRYLVKRTGEKVFLECVQDMDHENMFWYRQDPGLGLRLIYFSYDVKMKEKGDIPEGYSVSREKKERFSLILESASTNQTSMYLCASSFRQGRYEQYFGPGTRLTVT.